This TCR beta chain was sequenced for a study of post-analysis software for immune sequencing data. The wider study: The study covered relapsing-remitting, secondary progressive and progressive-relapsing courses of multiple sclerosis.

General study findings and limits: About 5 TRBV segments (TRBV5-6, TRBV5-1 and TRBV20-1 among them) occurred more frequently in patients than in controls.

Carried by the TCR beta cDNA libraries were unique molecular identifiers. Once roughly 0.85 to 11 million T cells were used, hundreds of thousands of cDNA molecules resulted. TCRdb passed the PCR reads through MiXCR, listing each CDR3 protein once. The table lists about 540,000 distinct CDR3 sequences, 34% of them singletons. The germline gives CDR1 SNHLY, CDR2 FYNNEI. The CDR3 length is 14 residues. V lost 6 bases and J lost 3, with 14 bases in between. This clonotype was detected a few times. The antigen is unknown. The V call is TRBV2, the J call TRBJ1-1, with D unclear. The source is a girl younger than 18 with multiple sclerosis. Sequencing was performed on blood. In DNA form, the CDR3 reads TGTGCCAGCAGCGCTCGGCGTCTAGACACTGAAGCTTTCTTT. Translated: CASSARRLDTEAFF.